A selection of T cell receptor beta chains follows, all from one sample in a study of blood T cell repertoires in COVID-19. Libraries were prepared by immunoSEQ multiplex PCR; TCRdb keeps only in-frame clonotypes and omits some of them. The sample carries 30,000 to 35,000 clones, more than 75% recorded once. Sequencing used peripheral blood. All receptors come from a man older than 75 with active or convalescent COVID-19. Both conserved end residues are part of each CDR3. The order of the fields is V gene, J gene, D gene, clone size, CDR3 protein, CDR3 DNA. The D gene is left open where the match is weak. Clone sizes are given selectively: once, few, many, or a class where the clone is expanded.

V gene: TRBV2
J gene: TRBJ1-2
D gene: NA
clone size: NA
CDR3 protein: CASMWGEDYGYTF
CDR3 DNA: TGTGCCAGCATGTGGGGGGAGGATTATGGCTACACCTTC

V gene: TRBV12-5
J gene: TRBJ1-1
D gene: TRBD1
clone size: few
CDR3 protein: CASGRQGDLGAFF
CDR3 DNA: TGTGCTAGTGGTCGACAGGGCGATCTAGGAGCTTTCTTT

V gene: TRBV29-1
J gene: TRBJ2-1
D gene: NA
clone size: NA
CDR3 protein: CSVEDLSPNYNEQFF
CDR3 DNA: TGCAGCGTTGAAGATCTATCGCCCAACTACAATGAGCAGTTCTTC

V gene: TRBV24-1
J gene: TRBJ2-2
D gene: NA
clone size: NA
CDR3 protein: CATSDLAINTGELFF
CDR3 DNA: TGTGCCACCAGTGATTTGGCTATAAACACCGGGGAGCTGTTTTTT

V gene: TRBV24-1
J gene: TRBJ1-5
D gene: NA
clone size: few
CDR3 protein: CATSDPRTGPSNQPQHF
CDR3 DNA: TGTGCCACCAGTGATCCTAGGACTGGCCCTAGCAATCAGCCCCAGCATTTT

V gene: TRBV6-5
J gene: TRBJ2-3
D gene: NA
clone size: NA
CDR3 protein: CASSSTGTPADTQYF
CDR3 DNA: TGTGCCAGCAGTTCCACAGGGACCCCTGCAGATACGCAGTATTTT

V gene: TRBV28
J gene: TRBJ1-1
D gene: NA
clone size: few
CDR3 protein: CASKGDEIEAFF
CDR3 DNA: TGTGCCAGTAAGGGGGATGAGATTGAAGCTTTCTTT

V gene: TRBV5-5
J gene: TRBJ2-1
D gene: TRBD2
clone size: once
CDR3 protein: CASSLTLAEDLYNEQFF
CDR3 DNA: TGTGCCAGCAGCTTGACCCTAGCGGAGGACCTTTACAATGAGCAGTTCTTC

V gene: TRBV10-1
J gene: TRBJ2-5
D gene: TRBD2
clone size: NA
CDR3 protein: CASSSGTQETQYF
CDR3 DNA: TGCGCCAGCAGTAGCGGGACCCAAGAGACCCAGTACTTC

V gene: TRBV24-1
J gene: TRBJ1-2
D gene: NA
clone size: few
CDR3 protein: CATSDPGYYGYTF
CDR3 DNA: TGTGCCACCAGTGACCCAGGGTACTATGGCTACACCTTC

V gene: TRBV25-1
J gene: TRBJ1-1
D gene: NA
clone size: NA
CDR3 protein: CASSEQGGTEAFF
CDR3 DNA: TGTGCCAGCAGTGAACAGGGCGGCACTGAAGCTTTCTTT

V gene: TRBV27
J gene: TRBJ2-7
D gene: NA
clone size: NA
CDR3 protein: CASSLSYRSYEQYF
CDR3 DNA: TGTGCCAGCAGTTTATCATACAGATCCTACGAGCAGTACTTC

V gene: TRBV6-5
J gene: TRBJ1-6
D gene: NA
clone size: NA
CDR3 protein: CASYTGNSPLHF
CDR3 DNA: TGTGCCAGTTATACGGGAAATTCACCCCTCCACTTT

V gene: TRBV6-5
J gene: TRBJ1-1
D gene: NA
clone size: NA
CDR3 protein: CATTSSLLTEAFF
CDR3 DNA: TGTGCCACCACCAGTTCTTTGCTCACTGAAGCTTTCTTT

V gene: TRBV10-2
J gene: TRBJ2-2
D gene: TRBD2
clone size: NA
CDR3 protein: CASRKLAGGGTGELFF
CDR3 DNA: TGCGCCAGCAGGAAACTAGCGGGAGGAGGTACCGGGGAGCTGTTTTTT

V gene: TRBV19
J gene: TRBJ1-1
D gene: NA
clone size: NA
CDR3 protein: CASSIDRVRGGRDTEAFF
CDR3 DNA: TGTGCCAGTAGTATAGATCGGGTAAGGGGGGGGCGCGACACTGAAGCTTTCTTT

V gene: TRBV19
J gene: TRBJ2-7
D gene: NA
clone size: NA
CDR3 protein: CASSPDFAYEQYF
CDR3 DNA: TGTGCCAGCAGCCCCGACTTTGCCTACGAGCAGTACTTC

V gene: TRBV19
J gene: TRBJ2-7
D gene: NA
clone size: NA
CDR3 protein: CASRSPVGASYEQYF
CDR3 DNA: TGTGCCAGTCGAAGCCCCGTGGGGGCGAGTTACGAGCAGTACTTC

V gene: TRBV9
J gene: TRBJ1-2
D gene: TRBD1
clone size: NA
CDR3 protein: CASSVEGTDPYGYTF
CDR3 DNA: TGTGCCAGCAGCGTAGAGGGGACAGATCCCTATGGCTACACCTTC

V gene: TRBV18
J gene: TRBJ2-1
D gene: NA
clone size: NA
CDR3 protein: CASSPSAVNEQFF
CDR3 DNA: TGTGCCAGCTCACCATCGGCGGTCAATGAGCAGTTCTTC

V gene: TRBV5-1
J gene: TRBJ2-1
D gene: NA
clone size: NA
CDR3 protein: CASSADNSYNEQFF
CDR3 DNA: TGCGCCAGCAGCGCTGACAACTCCTACAATGAGCAGTTCTTC

V gene: TRBV28
J gene: TRBJ2-1
D gene: TRBD2
clone size: NA
CDR3 protein: CASSPTSGQHNEQFF
CDR3 DNA: TGTGCCAGCAGTCCGACTAGCGGGCAACACAATGAGCAGTTCTTC

V gene: TRBV27
J gene: TRBJ2-1
D gene: NA
clone size: NA
CDR3 protein: CASSPLLVTNEQFF
CDR3 DNA: TGTGCCAGCAGTCCCCTCCTAGTAACCAATGAGCAGTTCTTC

V gene: TRBV7-2
J gene: TRBJ1-2
D gene: NA
clone size: NA
CDR3 protein: CASSLVGGLSDGYTF
CDR3 DNA: TGTGCCAGCAGCTTAGTGGGAGGGCTGTCGGATGGCTACACCTTC

V gene: TRBV19
J gene: TRBJ2-7
D gene: NA
clone size: once
CDR3 protein: CASSPSSYEQYF
CDR3 DNA: TGTGCCAGTAGTCCCTCCAGCTACGAGCAGTACTTC